A selection of T cell receptor beta chains follows, all from one sample in a study of PD-L1 blockade in urothelial cancer. The assay was immunoSEQ multiplex PCR, and TCRdb's table has in-frame clones only and misses some. This repertoire shows approximately 32,000 clones, over 70% found once; its top ten account for 3% to 4.5%. The starting material was PBMCs, obtained around atezolizumab (anti-PD-L1) treatment. These receptor sequences come from a man in his sixties or seventies with urothelial cancer. Both conserved end residues are part of each CDR3. A D gene is named only where the DNA matches it firmly. Expanded clones are given a class, and other clones once, few, many or no size at all.

v_call,j_call,d_call,clone_size,cdr3_aa,cdr3_nt
TRBV7-2,TRBJ1-6,NA,few,CASSSGVGYSSPLHF,TGTGCCAGCAGCTCAGGGGTGGGATATAGTTCACCCCTCCACTTT
TRBV4-1,TRBJ2-1,NA,NA,CASSQVAGGRFF,TGCGCCAGCAGCCAAGTGGCCGGGGGGCGGTTCTTC
TRBV19,TRBJ1-2,NA,once,CASSITGIRYGYTF,TGTGCCAGTAGTATAACAGGTATACGGTATGGCTACACCTTC
TRBV7-3,TRBJ2-1,TRBD2,NA,CASSSAAGGEQFF,TGTGCCAGCAGCTCTGCGGCGGGGGGGGAGCAGTTCTTC
TRBV11-1,TRBJ1-1,NA,NA,CASSLLQGNTEAFF,TGTGCCAGCAGCCTCCTACAGGGGAACACTGAAGCTTTCTTT
TRBV6-4,TRBJ2-3,TRBD2,NA,CASRPSGTLTDTQYF,TGTGCCAGCAGACCTAGCGGGACTCTCACAGATACGCAGTATTTT
TRBV7-3,TRBJ1-1,TRBD1,NA,CASSPNRGWDTEAFF,TGTGCCAGCAGTCCCAACAGGGGCTGGGACACTGAAGCTTTCTTT
TRBV6-6,TRBJ1-1,NA,NA,CASSYPFGGENTEAFF,TGTGCCAGCAGTTACCCTTTTGGGGGGGAGAACACTGAAGCTTTCTTT
TRBV10-3,TRBJ2-1,TRBD2,NA,CAIKGLAGGNEQFF,TGTGCCATCAAGGGACTAGCGGGAGGGAATGAGCAGTTCTTC
TRBV27,TRBJ2-5,NA,NA,CASSFTGRETQYF,TGTGCCAGCAGTTTCACGGGTCGAGAGACCCAGTACTTC
TRBV7-3,TRBJ2-5,TRBD2,once,CASSRLAGKETQYF,TGTGCCAGCAGCCGTCTAGCGGGAAAAGAGACCCAGTACTTC
TRBV19,TRBJ1-4,TRBD1,NA,CASSPGGRANEKLFF,TGTGCCAGTAGTCCAGGGGGACGGGCTAATGAAAAACTGTTTTTT
TRBV7-8,TRBJ1-5,NA,NA,CASSLRSGGNQPQHF,TGTGCCAGCAGCTTAAGGTCAGGGGGCAATCAGCCCCAGCATTTT
TRBV29-1,TRBJ2-1,TRBD2,NA,CSVGTSGRMGEQFF,TGCAGCGTAGGGACTAGCGGGAGAATGGGTGAGCAGTTCTTC
TRBV7-2,TRBJ1-3,NA,NA,CASTPGRGNTIYF,TGTGCCAGCACCCCTGGGAGAGGAAACACCATATATTTT
TRBV19,TRBJ2-7,TRBD1,NA,CASSSRDRGRGEQYF,TGTGCCAGTAGTTCCCGGGACAGGGGGCGCGGCGAGCAGTACTTC
TRBV7-2,TRBJ2-7,NA,NA,CASSLDRYYEQYF,TGTGCCAGCAGCTTAGACAGATACTACGAGCAGTACTTC
TRBV2,TRBJ1-5,NA,NA,CASSRESNQPQHF,TGTGCCAGCAGTCGGGAAAGCAATCAGCCCCAGCATTTT
TRBV5-1,TRBJ2-7,TRBD2,NA,CASSPLAGWDEQYF,TGCGCCAGCAGCCCACTAGCGGGATGGGACGAGCAGTACTTC
TRBV6-6,TRBJ1-6,NA,NA,CASSRAPGSPLHF,TGTGCCAGCAGCCGGGCTCCGGGATCACCCCTCCACTTT
TRBV30,TRBJ1-4,NA,NA,CAWSVKSFRGKLFF,TGTGCCTGGAGTGTAAAGAGTTTTAGGGGAAAACTGTTTTTT
TRBV5-6,TRBJ2-2,TRBD2,NA,CASRGGPDTGELFF,TGTGCCTCGCGGGGGGGCCCCGACACCGGGGAGCTGTTTTTT
TRBV28,TRBJ2-7,TRBD2,NA,CASTPGGFEQYF,TGTGCCAGCACCCCGGGAGGGTTCGAGCAGTACTTC
TRBV7-8,TRBJ2-3,TRBD2,NA,CASSSGTSGTDTQYF,TGTGCCAGCAGCTCTGGGACTAGCGGCACAGATACGCAGTATTTT
TRBV5-4,TRBJ2-7,TRBD2,NA,CASSLLAGGYEQYF,TGTGCCAGCAGCTTGTTAGCGGGGGGCTACGAGCAGTACTTC
TRBV19,TRBJ1-2,TRBD1,few,CASTDRGYGYTF,TGTGCCAGTACGGACAGGGGCTATGGCTACACCTTC
TRBV28,TRBJ1-2,TRBD1,few,CASTGNYGYTF,TGTGCCTCGACAGGGAACTATGGCTACACCTTC
TRBV27,TRBJ2-3,TRBD1,NA,CASSPGGADTQYF,TGTGCCAGCAGCCCAGGGGGCGCAGATACGCAGTATTTT
TRBV6-4,TRBJ1-2,NA,NA,CASSDGDTYGYTF,TGTGCCAGCAGTGACGGGGACACTTATGGCTACACCTTC
TRBV6-1,TRBJ2-7,NA,NA,CASATGRLVEQYF,TGTGCCAGCGCGACAGGGAGGTTGGTGGAGCAGTACTTC
TRBV6-1,TRBJ1-4,NA,NA,CASSQSGEEKLFF,TGTGCCAGCAGTCAGAGCGGTGAGGAAAAACTGTTTTTT